The source of this TCR beta chain is a study of CD8+CD57+ T cells in acquired aplastic anemia. Researchers used genomic DNA as the template to profile TCR beta VDJ and CDR3. TCRdb reprocessed the reads via MiXCR and lists one record per CDR3 protein. The table includes around 200,000 distinct CDR3 sequences, roughly three fifths detected once. Germline CDR1 and CDR2: SGHTA and FQGTGA. The CDR3 consists of 16 residues. The V and J ends lost 4 bases and 5 bases respectively, with 17 bases between them. Regarding this clonotype: Its antigen is undetermined.

General study findings and limits: Shared by patients and controls, twenty-nine CD8+ CDR3s were abundant in patients.

CD8+CD57+ cell expansion, shown by flow cytometry, had occurred in the patients selected for sequencing. The sequence was collected from a human donor with aplastic anemia. Sequencing used sorted CD4+, CD8+, or CD8+CD57+ T cells (not recorded which) from PBMCs. This chain connects TRBV7-3 to TRBJ1-4, with D possibly matching TRBD1 (5 bases). CDR3 region: CASSSRPTRGNEKLFF. The CDR3 nucleotides are TGTGCCAGCAGCTCCCGCCCGACCCGGGGGAATGAAAAACTGTTTTTT.